Included here is one TCR beta chain sequence, with context. No antigen is known for it. The source of the sample is a study of T cell responses to AZD1222 COVID-19 vaccine. Points from the study as a whole: The donor group comprised mostly white British people and more females; the analysis possibly underestimated clonal diversity. Close to half of all spike-specific TCRs reportedly target regions of the variants that are unmutated. Mapped onto spike, vaccine-associated CD4 TCRs spanned it and were dominant at 160-218 and 743-854.

Data came from immunoSEQ multiplex PCR; TCRdb stores just in-frame clones and leaves some out. Among about 150,000 clones listed, 90% to 95% were seen once. V shed 5 bases and J shed 2 bases, with 18 bases lying between them. Per germline, CDR1 SGHDN and CDR2 FVKESK. The CDR3 is made up of 16 amino acids. The rearrangement links TRBV14 to TRBJ2-5; D perhaps matches TRBD1 (6 bases). This receptor was identified in an adult who received the AZD1222 COVID-19 vaccine. The source was peripheral blood, collected 28 days after the second AZD1222 dose. The CDR3 region is CASSRAPRQDQETQYF. CDR3 DNA: TGTGCCAGCAGCAGAGCTCCTCGACAGGATCAAGAGACCCAGTACTTC.